These 9 T cell receptor beta chains originate from one sample sequenced in a study of beta chain features in type 1 diabetes. The study reverse transcribed the entire isolated RNA, so it sequenced expressed TCRB transcripts. Only in-frame clones appear in the TCRdb table, and some are missing; sequencing was by immunoSEQ multiplex PCR. The sample includes roughly 230,000 clones, around 9.6% of them seen just once. The material sequenced was naive CD4+ T cells from blood. The receptors were sampled from a woman between 18 and 29 years old in good health.

The J gene is TRBJ2-5, the V gene TRBV6-1; the match to TRBD2 covers 7 bases. This CDR3 spans 15 amino acids. Germline CDR1 reads MNHNS; CDR2 reads SASEGT. Trimming removed 4 bases from V and 4 bases from J; junction bases left unmatched: 9. CDR3: CASSVIGRSGETQYF. Written as DNA, the CDR3 is TGTGCCAGCAGTGTCATCGGGAGGTCGGGAGAGACCCAGTACTTC.

The V and J genes are TRBV5-4 and TRBJ2-1; maybe TRBD2 (6 bases). Germline V gene sequence: CDR1 SGHNT, CDR2 YYREEE (reference sequence). The CDR3 covers 15 residues. Deletions cut 5 bases from V and 5 bases from J, with 17 bases between. This chain's CDR3 is CASSGKAGPNNEQFF. For the CDR3, the DNA is TGTGCCAGCAGTGGAAAGGCGGGGCCAAACAATGAGCAGTTCTTC.

The chain recombines TRBV7-8 with TRBJ1-5, with TRBD1 as a possible D gene (6 bases). The V gene lost 4 bases and the J gene lost 4 bases, with 17 bases spanning the gap. Germline V CDR1 and CDR2: SGHVS, FQNEAQ. CDR3 length equals 16 residues. This CDR3 is CASSSSRQVGNQPQHF. DNA of the CDR3: TGTGCCAGCAGCTCTTCTAGACAGGTTGGGAATCAGCCCCAGCATTTT.

This clone was recorded a few times. The rearrangement uses TRBV25-1 and TRBJ1-2; D ambiguous. Trimming removed 4 bases at V and 2 bases at J, with 8 bases between. This CDR3 contains 13 residues. Germline V CDR1 and CDR2: MGHDK, SYGVNS. CDR3 loop: CASSVTLNYGYTF. The DNA for the CDR3 is TGTGCCAGCAGTGTAACACTAAACTATGGCTACACCTTC.

The chain carries TRBV19 and TRBJ2-3; possibly TRBD2 for D (6 bases). This CDR3 region has 14 residues. In germline, CDR1 is LNHDA, CDR2 SQIVND (reference sequence). V was cut by 3 bases and J by 1 base, with 8 bases left in between. The CDR3 region is CASSMAGRTDTQYF. CDR3 DNA: TGTGCCAGTAGTATGGCGGGGCGCACAGATACGCAGTATTTT.

In its sample, this clone was seen a few times. The chain joins TRBV30 to TRBJ2-2, with 7 bases lining up with TRBD1. Germline CDR1 is GTSNPN and CDR2 is SVGIG (reference sequence). The CDR3 is made up of 16 amino acids. J gave up 2 bases and V 0 bases, and 6 bases lay outside the gene matches. In DNA, the CDR3 is TGTGCCTGGAGTGTACTTGGACAGGTCAACACCGGGGAGCTGTTTTTT. It encodes CAWSVLGQVNTGELFF. Supplemented by reference TRBV30 and TRBJ2-2, the full variable domain reads SQTIHQWPATLVQPVGSPLSLECTVEGTSNPNLYWYRQAAGRGLQLLFYSVGIGQISSEVPQNLSASRPQDRQFILSSKKLLLSDSGFYLCAWSVLGQVNTGELFFGEGSRLTVL.

The table lists this clone with a few counts. V usage is TRBV18 and J usage is TRBJ2-4, with a possible D match to TRBD1 (6 bases). The V end lost 2 bases, the J end lost 7 bases, and 15 bases lay between the germline ends. Germline lookup yields CDR1 KGHSH and CDR2 LQKENI. The CDR3 has 15 amino acids. CDR3 nucleotides: TGTGCCAGCTCACCAGCACAGGGAATAGTTAACATTCAGTACTTC. Protein: CASSPAQGIVNIQYF.

The rearrangement links TRBV18 to TRBJ2-1, with D perhaps matching TRBD2 (5 bases). Germline V lookup: CDR1 KGHSH, CDR2 LQKENI. This CDR3 is 15 amino acids long. V lost 6 bases, J lost 0 bases, and 12 bases lay in between. This chain's CDR3 is CASSPVGSSYNEQFF. DNA of the CDR3: TGTGCCAGCTCTCCTGTAGGGAGCTCCTACAATGAGCAGTTCTTC. The full variable domain, its missing parts supplied by reference TRBV18 and TRBJ2-1, is NAGVMQNPRHLVRRRGQEARLRCSPMKGHSHVYWYRQLPEEGLKFMVYLQKENIIDESGMPKERFSAEFPKEGPSILRIQQVVRGDSAAYFCASSPVGSSYNEQFFGPGTRLTVL.

In its sample, this clone was seen a few times. The chain carries TRBV7-2 and TRBJ1-2; maybe TRBD1 (6 bases). This CDR3 is 16 amino acids long. V was shortened by 4 bases and J by 8 bases, with 23 bases between the two germline ends. CDR1 SGHTA and CDR2 FQGNSA come from the germline V gene. The CDR3 DNA reads TGTGCCAGCAGCTCCCTACGGACAGCCTACCCGGGCGGCTACACCTTC. Its translation: CASSSLRTAYPGGYTF.